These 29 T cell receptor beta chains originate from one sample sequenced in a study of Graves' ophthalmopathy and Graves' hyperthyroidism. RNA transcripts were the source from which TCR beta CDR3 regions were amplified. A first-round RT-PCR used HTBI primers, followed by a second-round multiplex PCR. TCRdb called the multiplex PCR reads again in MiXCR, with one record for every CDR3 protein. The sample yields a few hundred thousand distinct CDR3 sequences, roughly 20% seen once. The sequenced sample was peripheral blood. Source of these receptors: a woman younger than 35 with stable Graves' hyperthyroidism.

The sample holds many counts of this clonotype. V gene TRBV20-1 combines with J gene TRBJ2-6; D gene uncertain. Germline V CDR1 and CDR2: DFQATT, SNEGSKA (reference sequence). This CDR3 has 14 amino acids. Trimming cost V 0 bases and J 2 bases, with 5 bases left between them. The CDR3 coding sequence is TGCAGTGCTAGAGAAGTAGCTGGGGCCAACGTCCTGACTTTC. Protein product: CSAREVAGANVLTF.

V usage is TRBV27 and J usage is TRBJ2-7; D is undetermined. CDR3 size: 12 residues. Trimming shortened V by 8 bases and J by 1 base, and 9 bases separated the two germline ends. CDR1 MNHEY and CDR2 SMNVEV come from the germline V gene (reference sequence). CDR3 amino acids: CASGNLSYEQYF. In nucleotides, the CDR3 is TGTGCCAGCGGAAATTTATCCTACGAGCAGTACTTC.

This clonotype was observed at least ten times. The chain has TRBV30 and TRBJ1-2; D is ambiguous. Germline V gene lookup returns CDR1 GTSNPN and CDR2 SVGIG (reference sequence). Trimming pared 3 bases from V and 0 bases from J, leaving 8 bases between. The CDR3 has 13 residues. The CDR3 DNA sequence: TGTGCCTGGAGGGACCTAGCTAACTATGGCTACACCTTC. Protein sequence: CAWRDLANYGYTF.

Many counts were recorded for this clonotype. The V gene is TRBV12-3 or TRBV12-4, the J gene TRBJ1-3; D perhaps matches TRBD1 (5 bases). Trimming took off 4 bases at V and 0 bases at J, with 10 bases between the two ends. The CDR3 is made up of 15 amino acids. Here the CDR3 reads CASSSFDSSGNTIYF. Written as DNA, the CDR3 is TGTGCCAGCAGTTCCTTCGACAGCTCTGGAAACACCATATATTTT.

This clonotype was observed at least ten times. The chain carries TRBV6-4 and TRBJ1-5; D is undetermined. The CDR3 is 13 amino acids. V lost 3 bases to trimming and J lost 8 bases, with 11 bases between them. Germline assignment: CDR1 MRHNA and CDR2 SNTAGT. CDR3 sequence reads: CASSETKGEPQHF. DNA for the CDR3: TGTGCCAGCAGTGAGACCAAAGGCGAGCCCCAGCATTTT.

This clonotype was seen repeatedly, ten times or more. The CDR3 is CAIKGTDVNGYTF. The DNA for the CDR3 is TGTGCCATCAAGGGGACAGACGTTAATGGCTACACCTTC. The rearrangement joins TRBV7-2 to TRBJ1-2; 7 bases map to TRBD1. The trim removed 10 bases at V and 6 bases at J, leaving 11 bases unmatched. Looked up from germline, CDR1 is SGHTA and CDR2 is FQGNSA. The CDR3 contains 13 residues.

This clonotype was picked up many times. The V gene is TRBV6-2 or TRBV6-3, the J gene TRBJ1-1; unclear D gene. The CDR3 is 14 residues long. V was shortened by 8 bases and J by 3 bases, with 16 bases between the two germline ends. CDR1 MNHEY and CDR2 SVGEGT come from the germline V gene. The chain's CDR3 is CASYESGQYTEAFF. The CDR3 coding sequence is TGTGCCAGCTACGAGAGTGGGCAGTACACTGAAGCTTTCTTT.

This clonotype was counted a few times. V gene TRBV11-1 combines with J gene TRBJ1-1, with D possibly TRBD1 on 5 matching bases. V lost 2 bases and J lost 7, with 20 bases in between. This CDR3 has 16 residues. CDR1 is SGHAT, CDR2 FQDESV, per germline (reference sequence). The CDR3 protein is CASSLINSVGANEAFF. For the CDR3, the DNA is TGTGCCAGCAGCTTAATCAATTCAGTCGGGGCCAATGAAGCTTTCTTT.

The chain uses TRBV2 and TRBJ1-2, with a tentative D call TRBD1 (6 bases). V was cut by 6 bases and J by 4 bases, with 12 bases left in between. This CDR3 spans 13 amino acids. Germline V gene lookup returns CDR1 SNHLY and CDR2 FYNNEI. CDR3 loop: CASRRLRGYGYTF. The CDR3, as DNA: TGTGCCAGCAGGAGGCTCAGGGGCTATGGCTACACCTTC.

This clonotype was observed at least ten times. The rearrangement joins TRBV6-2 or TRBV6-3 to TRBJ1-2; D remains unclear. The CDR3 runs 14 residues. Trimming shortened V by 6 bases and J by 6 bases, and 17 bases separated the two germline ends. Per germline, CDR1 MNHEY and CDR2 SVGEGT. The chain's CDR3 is CASSSAEDFDGYTF. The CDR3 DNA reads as TGTGCCAGCAGCTCTGCTGAGGACTTTGATGGCTACACCTTC.

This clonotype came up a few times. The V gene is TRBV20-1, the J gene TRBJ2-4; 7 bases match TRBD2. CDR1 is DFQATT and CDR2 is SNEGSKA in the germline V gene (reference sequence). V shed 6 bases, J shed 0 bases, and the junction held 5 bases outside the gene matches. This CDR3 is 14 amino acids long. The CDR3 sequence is CSAPAGLAKNIQYF. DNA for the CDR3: TGCAGTGCCCCAGCGGGGTTAGCCAAAAACATTCAGTACTTC.

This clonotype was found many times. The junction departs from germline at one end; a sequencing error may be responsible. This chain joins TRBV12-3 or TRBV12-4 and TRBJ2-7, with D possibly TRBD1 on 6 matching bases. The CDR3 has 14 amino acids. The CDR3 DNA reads TGTGCCGGCAGTGAAACAGGGCCCTCCTACGAGCAGTACTTC. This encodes CAGSETGPSYEQYF.

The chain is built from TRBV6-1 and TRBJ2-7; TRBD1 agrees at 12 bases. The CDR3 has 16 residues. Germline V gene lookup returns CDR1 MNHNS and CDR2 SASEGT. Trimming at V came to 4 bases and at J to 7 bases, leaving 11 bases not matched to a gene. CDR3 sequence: CASSAHAGTGGWEQYF. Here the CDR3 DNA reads TGTGCCAGCAGTGCCCACGCCGGGACAGGGGGCTGGGAGCAGTACTTC.

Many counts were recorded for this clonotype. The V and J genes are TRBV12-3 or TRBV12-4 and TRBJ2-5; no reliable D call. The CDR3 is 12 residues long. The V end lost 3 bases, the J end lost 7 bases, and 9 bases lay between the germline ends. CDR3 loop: CASSLALGTQYF. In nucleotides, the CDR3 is TGTGCCAGCAGTTTGGCGTTGGGGACCCAGTACTTC.

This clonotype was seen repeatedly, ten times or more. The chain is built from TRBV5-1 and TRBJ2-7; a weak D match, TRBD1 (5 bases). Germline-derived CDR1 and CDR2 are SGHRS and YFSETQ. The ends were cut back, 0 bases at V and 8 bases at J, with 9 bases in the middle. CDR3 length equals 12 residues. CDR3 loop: CASSLGQSQQYF. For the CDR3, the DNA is TGCGCCAGCAGCTTGGGACAGTCCCAGCAGTACTTC.

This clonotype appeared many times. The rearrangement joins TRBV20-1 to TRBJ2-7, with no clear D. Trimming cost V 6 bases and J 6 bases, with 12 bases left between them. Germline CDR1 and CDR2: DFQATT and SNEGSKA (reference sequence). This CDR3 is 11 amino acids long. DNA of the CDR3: TGCAGTGCACCTTTCCCTCGCGAGCAGTACTTC. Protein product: CSAPFPREQYF.

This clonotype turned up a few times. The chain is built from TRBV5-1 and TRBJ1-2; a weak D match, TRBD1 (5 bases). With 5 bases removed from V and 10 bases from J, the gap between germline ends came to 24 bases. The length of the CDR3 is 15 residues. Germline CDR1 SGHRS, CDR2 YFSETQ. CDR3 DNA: TGCGCCAGCAGTTGGCAGGGACTAGAATCCTCAATCTACACCTTC. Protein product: CASSWQGLESSIYTF.

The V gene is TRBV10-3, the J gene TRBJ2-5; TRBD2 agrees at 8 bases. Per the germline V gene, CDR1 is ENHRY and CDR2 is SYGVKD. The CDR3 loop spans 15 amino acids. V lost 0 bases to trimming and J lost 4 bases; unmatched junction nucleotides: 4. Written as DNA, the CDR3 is TGTGCCATCAGTGAGTCGGTGCTAGCGGGAGAGACCCAGTACTTC. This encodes CAISESVLAGETQYF.

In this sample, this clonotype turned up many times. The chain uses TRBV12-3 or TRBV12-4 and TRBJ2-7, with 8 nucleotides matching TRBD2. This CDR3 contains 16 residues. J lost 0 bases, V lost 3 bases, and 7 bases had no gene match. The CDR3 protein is CASSFLAGGLSYEQYF. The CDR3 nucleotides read TGTGCCAGCAGTTTCCTCGCGGGAGGACTCTCCTACGAGCAGTACTTC.

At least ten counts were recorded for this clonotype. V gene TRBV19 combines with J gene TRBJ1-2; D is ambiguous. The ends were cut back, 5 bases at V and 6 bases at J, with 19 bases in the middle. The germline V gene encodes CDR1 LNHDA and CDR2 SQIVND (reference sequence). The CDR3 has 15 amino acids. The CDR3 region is CASSPAGRWFHGYTF. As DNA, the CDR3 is TGTGCCAGTAGTCCCGCGGGCAGGTGGTTTCATGGCTACACCTTC.

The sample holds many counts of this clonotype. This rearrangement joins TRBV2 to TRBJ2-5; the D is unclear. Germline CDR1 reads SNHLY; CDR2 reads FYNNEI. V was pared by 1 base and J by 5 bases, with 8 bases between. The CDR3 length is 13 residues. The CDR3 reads CASSEERVETQYF. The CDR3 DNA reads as TGTGCCAGCAGTGAAGAAAGGGTTGAGACCCAGTACTTC.

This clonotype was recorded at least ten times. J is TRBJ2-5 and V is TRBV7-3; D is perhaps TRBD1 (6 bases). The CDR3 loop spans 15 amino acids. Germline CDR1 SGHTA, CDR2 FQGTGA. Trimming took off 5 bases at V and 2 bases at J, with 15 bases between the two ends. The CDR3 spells CASSRKGDSQETQYF. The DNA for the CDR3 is TGTGCCAGCAGCCGCAAGGGGGATTCACAAGAGACCCAGTACTTC. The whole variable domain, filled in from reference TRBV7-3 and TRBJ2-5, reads GAGVSQTPSNKVTEKGKYVELRCDPISGHTALYWYRQSLGQGPEFLIYFQGTGAADDSGLPNDRFFAVRPEGSVSTLKIQRTERGDSAVYLCASSRKGDSQETQYFGPGTRLLVL.

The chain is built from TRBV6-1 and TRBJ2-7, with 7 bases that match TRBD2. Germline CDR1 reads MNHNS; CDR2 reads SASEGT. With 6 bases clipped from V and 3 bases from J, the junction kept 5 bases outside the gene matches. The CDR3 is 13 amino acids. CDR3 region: CASSRGTIYEQYF. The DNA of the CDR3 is TGTGCCAGCAGCCGTGGGACTATCTACGAGCAGTACTTC.

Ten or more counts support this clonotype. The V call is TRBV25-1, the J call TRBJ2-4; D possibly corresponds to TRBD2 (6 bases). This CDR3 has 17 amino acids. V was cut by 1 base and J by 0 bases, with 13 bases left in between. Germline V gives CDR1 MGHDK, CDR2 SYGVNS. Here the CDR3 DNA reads TGTGCCAGCAGTGAATGGGGGGACCCTCTAGCCAAAAACATTCAGTACTTC. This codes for CASSEWGDPLAKNIQYF.

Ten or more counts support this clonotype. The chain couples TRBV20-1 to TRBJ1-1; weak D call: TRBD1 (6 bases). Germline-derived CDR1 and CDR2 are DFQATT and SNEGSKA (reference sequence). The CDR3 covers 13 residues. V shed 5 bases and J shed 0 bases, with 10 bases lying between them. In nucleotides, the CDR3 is TGCAGTGCTCACAGGGTTCTGAACACTGAAGCTTTCTTT. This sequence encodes CSAHRVLNTEAFF.

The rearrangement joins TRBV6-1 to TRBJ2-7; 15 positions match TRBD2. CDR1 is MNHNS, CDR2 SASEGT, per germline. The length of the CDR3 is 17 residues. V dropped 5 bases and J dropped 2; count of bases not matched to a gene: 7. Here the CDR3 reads CASSRGTSGRFTYEQYV. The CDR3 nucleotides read TGTGCCAGCAGTAGAGGGACTAGCGGGAGGTTTACCTACGAGCAGTACGTC.

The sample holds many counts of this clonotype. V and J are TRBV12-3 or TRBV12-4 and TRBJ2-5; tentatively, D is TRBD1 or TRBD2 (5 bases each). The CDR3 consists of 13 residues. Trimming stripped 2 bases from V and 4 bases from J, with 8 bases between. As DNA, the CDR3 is TGTGCCAGCAGTTTATTTGGGGGAGAGACCCAGTACTTC. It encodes CASSLFGGETQYF.

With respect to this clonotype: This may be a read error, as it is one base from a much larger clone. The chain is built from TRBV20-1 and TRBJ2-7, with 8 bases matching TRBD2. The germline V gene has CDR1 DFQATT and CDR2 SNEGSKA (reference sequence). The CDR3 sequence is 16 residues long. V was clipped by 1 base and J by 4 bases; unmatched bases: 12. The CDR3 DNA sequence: TGCAGTGCTAGAGCTCCGGGACCAGCGGGAGCTTACGAGCAGTACTTC. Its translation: CSARAPGPAGAYEQYF.

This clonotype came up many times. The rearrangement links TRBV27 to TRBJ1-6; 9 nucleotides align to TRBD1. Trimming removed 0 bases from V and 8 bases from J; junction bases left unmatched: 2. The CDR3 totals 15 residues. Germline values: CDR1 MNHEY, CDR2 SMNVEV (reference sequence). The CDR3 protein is CASSLSWTGDSPLHF. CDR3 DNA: TGTGCCAGCAGTTTATCGTGGACAGGGGATTCACCCCTCCACTTT.